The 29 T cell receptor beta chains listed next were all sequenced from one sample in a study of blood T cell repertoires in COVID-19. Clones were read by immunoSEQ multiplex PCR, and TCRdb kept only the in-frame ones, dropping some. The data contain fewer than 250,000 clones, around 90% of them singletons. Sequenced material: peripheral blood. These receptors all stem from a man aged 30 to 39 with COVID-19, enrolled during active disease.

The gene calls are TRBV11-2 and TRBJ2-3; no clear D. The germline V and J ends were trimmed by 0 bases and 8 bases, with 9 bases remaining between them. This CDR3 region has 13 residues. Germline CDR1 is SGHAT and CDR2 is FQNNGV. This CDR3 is CASSLDSPGTQYF. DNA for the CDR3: TGTGCCAGCAGCTTAGATAGCCCTGGTACGCAGTATTTT.

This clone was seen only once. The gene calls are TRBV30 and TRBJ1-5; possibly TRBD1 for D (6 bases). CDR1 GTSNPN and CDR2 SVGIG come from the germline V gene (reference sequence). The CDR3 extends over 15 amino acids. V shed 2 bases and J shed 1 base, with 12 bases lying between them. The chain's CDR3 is CAWSPGHLSNQPQHF. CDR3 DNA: TGTGCCTGGAGTCCGGGACACTTAAGCAATCAGCCCCAGCATTTT.

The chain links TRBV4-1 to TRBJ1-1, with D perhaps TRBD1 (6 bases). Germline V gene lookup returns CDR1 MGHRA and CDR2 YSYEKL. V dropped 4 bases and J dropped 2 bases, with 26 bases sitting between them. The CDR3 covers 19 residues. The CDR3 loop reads CASSPTSAGAPLLNTEAFF. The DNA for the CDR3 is TGCGCCAGCAGCCCCACCTCGGCAGGGGCCCCACTCCTTAACACTGAAGCTTTCTTT.

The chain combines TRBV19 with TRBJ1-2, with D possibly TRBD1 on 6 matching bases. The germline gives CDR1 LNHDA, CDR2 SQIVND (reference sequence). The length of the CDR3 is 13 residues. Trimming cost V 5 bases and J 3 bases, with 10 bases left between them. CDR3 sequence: CASSPRGDYGYTF. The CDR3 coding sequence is TGTGCCAGTAGTCCCAGGGGCGACTATGGCTACACCTTC.

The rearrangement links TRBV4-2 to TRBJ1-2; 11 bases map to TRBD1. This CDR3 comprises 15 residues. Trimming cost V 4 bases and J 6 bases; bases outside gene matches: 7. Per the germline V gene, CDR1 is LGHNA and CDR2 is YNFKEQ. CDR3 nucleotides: TGTGCCAGCAGCCCTGGACAGGGGGCGATTGATGGCTACACCTTC. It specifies CASSPGQGAIDGYTF.

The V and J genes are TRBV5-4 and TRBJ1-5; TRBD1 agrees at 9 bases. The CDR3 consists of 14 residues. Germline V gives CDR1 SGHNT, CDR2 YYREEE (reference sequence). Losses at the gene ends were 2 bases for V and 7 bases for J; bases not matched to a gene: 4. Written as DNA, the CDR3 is TGTGCCAGCAGCTTTGGGACAGGGCGGCAGCCCCAGCATTTT. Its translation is CASSFGTGRQPQHF.

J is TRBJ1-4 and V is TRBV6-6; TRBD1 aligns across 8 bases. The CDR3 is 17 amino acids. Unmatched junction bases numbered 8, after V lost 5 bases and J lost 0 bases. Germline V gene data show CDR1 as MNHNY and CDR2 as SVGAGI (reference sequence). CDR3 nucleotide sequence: TGTGCCAGCAGTCATGGACAGGGCGCTGCAACTAATGAAAAACTGTTTTTT. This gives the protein CASSHGQGAATNEKLFF.

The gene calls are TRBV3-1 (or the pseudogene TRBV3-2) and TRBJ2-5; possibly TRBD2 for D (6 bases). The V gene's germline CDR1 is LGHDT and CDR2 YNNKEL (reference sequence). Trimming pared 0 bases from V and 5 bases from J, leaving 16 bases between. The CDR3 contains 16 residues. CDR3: CASSQDEGAGGETQYF. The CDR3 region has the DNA TGTGCCAGCAGCCAAGATGAGGGAGCGGGTGGGGAGACCCAGTACTTC.

CDR3 sequence reads: CASSAAGTDSYEQYF. The CDR3 DNA follows: TGTGCCAGCAGCGCGGCTGGGACAGACTCCTACGAGCAGTACTTC. The genes are TRBV9 and TRBJ2-7, with 7 bases lining up with TRBD1. Trimming at V came to 3 bases and at J to 0 bases, leaving 6 bases not matched to a gene. The CDR3 spans 15 residues. CDR1 is SGDLS, CDR2 YYNGEE, per germline.

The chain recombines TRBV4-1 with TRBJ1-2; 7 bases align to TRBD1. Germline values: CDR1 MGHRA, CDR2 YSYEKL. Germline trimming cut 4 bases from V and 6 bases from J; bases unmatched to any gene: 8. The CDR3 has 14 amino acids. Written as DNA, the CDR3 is TGCGCCAGCAGCCCGAGGACAGGAGGAGATGGCTACACCTTC. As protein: CASSPRTGGDGYTF.

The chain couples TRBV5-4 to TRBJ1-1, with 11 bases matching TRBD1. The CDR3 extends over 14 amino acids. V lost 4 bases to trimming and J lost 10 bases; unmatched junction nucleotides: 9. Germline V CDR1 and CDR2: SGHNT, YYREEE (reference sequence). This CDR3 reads CASSAGQGARGAFF. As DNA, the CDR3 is TGTGCCAGCAGCGCTGGACAGGGGGCGCGAGGAGCTTTCTTT. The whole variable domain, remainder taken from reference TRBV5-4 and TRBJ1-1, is ETGVTQSPTHLIKTRGQQVTLRCSSQSGHNTVSWYQQALGQGPQFIFQYYREEENGRGNFPPRFSGLQFPNYSSELNVNALELDDSALYLCASSAGQGARGAFFGQGTRLTVV.

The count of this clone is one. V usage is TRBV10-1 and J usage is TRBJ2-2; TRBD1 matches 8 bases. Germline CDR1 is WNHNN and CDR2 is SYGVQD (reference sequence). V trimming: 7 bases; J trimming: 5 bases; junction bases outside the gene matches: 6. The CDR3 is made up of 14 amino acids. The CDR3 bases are TGCGCCAGCACTCCGGGACAGGCAACCGGGGAGCTGTTTTTT. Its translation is CASTPGQATGELFF.

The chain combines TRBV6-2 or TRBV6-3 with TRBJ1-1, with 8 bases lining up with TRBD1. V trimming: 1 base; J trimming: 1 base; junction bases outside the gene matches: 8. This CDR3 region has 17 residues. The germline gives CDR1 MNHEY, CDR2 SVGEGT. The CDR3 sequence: CASSYYRGYAPNTEAFF. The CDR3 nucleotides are TGTGCCAGCAGTTACTACAGGGGGTACGCCCCGAACACTGAAGCTTTCTTT.

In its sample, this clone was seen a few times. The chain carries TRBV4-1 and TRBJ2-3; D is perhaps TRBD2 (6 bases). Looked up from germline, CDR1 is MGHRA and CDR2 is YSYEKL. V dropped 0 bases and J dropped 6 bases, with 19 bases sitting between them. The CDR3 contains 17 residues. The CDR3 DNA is TGCGCCAGCAGCCAAGATAGGGCGCGGGGCGATGGGGATACGCAGTATTTT. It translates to CASSQDRARGDGDTQYF.

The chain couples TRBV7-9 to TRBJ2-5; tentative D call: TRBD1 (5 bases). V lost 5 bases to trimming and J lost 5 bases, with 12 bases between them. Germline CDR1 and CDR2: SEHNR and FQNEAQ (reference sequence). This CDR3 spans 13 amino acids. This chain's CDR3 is CASSPTVGETQYF. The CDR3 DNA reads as TGTGCCAGCAGCCCGACAGTAGGCGAGACCCAGTACTTC.

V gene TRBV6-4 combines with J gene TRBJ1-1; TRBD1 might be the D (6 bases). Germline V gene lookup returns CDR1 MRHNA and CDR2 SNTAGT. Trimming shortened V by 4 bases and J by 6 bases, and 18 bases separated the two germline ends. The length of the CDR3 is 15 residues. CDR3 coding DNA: TGTGCCAGCAGTGTTACCGCCGGGGGGGCCGCTGAAGCTTTCTTT. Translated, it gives CASSVTAGGAAEAFF.

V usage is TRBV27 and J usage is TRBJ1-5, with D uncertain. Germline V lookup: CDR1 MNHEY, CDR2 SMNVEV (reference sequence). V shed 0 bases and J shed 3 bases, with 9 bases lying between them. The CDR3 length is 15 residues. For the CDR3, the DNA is TGTGCCAGCAGTTTATCGGGCAGCAACAATCAGCCCCAGCATTTT. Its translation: CASSLSGSNNQPQHF.

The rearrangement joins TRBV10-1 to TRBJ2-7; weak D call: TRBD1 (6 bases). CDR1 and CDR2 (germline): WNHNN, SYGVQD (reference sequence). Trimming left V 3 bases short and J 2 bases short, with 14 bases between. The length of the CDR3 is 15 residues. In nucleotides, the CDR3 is TGCGCCAGCAGTGACCCCAGGGGAATCCCCTACGAGCAGTACTTC. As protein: CASSDPRGIPYEQYF.

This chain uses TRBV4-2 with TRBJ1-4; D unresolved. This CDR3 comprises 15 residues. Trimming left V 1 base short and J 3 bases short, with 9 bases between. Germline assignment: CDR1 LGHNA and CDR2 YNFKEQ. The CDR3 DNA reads TGTGCCAGCAGCCAAGGGTCAACAGCTAATGAAAAACTGTTTTTT. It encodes CASSQGSTANEKLFF.

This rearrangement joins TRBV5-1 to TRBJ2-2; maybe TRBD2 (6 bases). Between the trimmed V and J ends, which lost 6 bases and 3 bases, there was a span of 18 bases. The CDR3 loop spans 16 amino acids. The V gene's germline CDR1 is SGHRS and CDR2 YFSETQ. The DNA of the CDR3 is TGCGCCAGCATGGAGAGTGGGGGGACCTACACCGGGGAGCTGTTTTTT. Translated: CASMESGGTYTGELFF. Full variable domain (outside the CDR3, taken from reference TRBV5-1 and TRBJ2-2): KAGVTQTPRYLIKTRGQQVTLSCSPISGHRSVSWYQQTPGQGLQFLFEYFSETQRNKGNFPGRFSGRQFSNSRSEMNVSTLELGDSALYLCASMESGGTYTGELFFGEGSRLTVL.

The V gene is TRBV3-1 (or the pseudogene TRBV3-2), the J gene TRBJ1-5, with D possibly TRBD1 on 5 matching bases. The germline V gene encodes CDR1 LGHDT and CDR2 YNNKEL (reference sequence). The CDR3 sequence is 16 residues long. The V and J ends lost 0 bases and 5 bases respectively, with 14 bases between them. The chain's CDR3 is CASSQEGEGRHQPQHF. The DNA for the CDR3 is TGTGCCAGCAGCCAAGAGGGGGAGGGTAGGCATCAGCCCCAGCATTTT.

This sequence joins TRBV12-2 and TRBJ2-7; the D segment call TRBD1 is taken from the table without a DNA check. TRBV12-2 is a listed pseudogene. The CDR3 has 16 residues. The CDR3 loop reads CASRSWIGQRAYEQYF. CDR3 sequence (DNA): TGTGCAAGTCGCTCCTGGATAGGACAGAGAGCCTACGAGCAGTACTTC.

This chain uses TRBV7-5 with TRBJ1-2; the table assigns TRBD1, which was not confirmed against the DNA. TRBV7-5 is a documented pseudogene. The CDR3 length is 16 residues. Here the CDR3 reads CVRSHPPGQGDYGYTF. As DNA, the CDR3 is TGTGTCAGAAGCCATCCACCGGGACAGGGTGACTATGGCTACACCTTC.

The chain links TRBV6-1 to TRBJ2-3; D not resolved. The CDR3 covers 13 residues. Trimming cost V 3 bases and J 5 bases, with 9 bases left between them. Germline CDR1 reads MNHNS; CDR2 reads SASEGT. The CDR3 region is CASSEESRDTQYF. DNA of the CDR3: TGTGCCAGCAGTGAGGAGTCTAGAGATACGCAGTATTTT.

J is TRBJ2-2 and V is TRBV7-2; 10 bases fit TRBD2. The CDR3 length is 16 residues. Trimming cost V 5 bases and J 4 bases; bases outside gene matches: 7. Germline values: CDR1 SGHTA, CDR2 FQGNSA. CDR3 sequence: CASSQRGGARTGELFF. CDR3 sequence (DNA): TGTGCCAGCAGCCAGCGGGGGGGGGCACGCACCGGGGAGCTGTTTTTT.

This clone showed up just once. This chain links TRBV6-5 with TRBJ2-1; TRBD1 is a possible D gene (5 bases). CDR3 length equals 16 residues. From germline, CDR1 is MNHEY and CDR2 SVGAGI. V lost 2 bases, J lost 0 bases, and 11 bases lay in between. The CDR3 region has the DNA TGTGCCAGCAGTTACCCAGGGCCGACCTCCTACAATGAGCAGTTCTTC. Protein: CASSYPGPTSYNEQFF.

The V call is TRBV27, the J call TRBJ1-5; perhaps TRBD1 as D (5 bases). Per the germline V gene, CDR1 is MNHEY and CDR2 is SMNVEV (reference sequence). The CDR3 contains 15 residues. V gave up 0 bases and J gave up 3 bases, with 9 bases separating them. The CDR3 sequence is CASSLSQGNNQPQHF. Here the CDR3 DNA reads TGTGCCAGCAGTTTATCGCAGGGTAACAATCAGCCCCAGCATTTT.

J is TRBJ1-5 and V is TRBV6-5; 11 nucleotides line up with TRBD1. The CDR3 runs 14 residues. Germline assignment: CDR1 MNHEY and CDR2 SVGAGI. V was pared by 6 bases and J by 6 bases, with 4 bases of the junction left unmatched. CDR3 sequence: CASSGQGAGQPQHF. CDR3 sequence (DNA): TGTGCCAGCAGCGGACAGGGGGCGGGTCAGCCCCAGCATTTT.

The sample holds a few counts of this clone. Here the CDR3 reads CASSPNYAGMKDEKLFF. The DNA of the CDR3 is TGTGCCAGCAGCCCGAACTATGCAGGGATGAAGGATGAAAAACTGTTTTTT. V usage is TRBV7-9 and J usage is TRBJ1-4; possible D gene TRBD1, 5 bases. Germline assignment: CDR1 SEHNR and CDR2 FQNEAQ (reference sequence). The V end lost 5 bases, the J end lost 6 bases, and 22 bases lay between the germline ends. The CDR3 contains 17 residues.